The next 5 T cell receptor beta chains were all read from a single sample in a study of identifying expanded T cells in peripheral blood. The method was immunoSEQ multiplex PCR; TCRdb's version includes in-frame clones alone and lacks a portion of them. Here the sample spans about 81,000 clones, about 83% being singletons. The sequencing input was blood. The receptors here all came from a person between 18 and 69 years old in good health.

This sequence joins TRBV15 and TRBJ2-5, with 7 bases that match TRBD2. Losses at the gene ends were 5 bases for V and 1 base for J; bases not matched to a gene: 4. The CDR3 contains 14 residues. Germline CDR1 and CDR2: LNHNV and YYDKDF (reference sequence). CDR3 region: CATSVGGSQETQYF. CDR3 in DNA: TGTGCCACCAGCGTGGGGGGGTCCCAAGAGACCCAGTACTTC.

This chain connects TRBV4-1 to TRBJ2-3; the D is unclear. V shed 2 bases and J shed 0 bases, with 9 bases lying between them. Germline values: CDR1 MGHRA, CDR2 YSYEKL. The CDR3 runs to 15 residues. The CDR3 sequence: CASSQNTLSTDTQYF. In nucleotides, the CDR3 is TGCGCCAGCAGCCAAAACACCTTAAGCACAGATACGCAGTATTTT.

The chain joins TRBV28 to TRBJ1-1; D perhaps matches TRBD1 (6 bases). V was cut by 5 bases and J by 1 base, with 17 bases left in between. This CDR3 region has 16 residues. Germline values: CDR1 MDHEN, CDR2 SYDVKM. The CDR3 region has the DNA TGTGCCAGCAGTGGCGGGGGGGCGGAGACGAACACTGAAGCTTTCTTT. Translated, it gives CASSGGGAETNTEAFF. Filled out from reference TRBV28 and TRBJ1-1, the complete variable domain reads DVKVTQSSRYLVKRTGEKVFLECVQDMDHENMFWYRQDPGLGLRLIYFSYDVKMKEKGDIPEGYSVSREKKERFSLILESASTNQTSMYLCASSGGGAETNTEAFFGQGTRLTVV.

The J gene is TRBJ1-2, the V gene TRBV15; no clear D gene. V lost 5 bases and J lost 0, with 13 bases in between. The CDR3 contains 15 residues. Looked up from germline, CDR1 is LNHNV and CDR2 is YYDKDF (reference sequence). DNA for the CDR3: TGTGCCACCAGCGTGGTCGCTGGCGCTAACTATGGCTACACCTTC. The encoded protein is CATSVVAGANYGYTF.

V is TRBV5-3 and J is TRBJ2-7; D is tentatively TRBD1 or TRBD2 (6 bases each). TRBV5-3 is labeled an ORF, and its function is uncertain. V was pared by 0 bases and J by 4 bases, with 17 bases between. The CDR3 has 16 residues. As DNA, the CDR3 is TGTGCCAGAAGCTTGGATAGGAGGGGGGAGGATTACGAGCAGTACTTC. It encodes CARSLDRRGEDYEQYF.